The 10 T cell receptor beta chains listed next were all sequenced from one sample in a study of blood T cells in healthy people across ages. A second PCR of about 7 to 12 cycles used a sample-barcoded 5' primer and a J-beta primer mix. TCRdb redid the calling of the 5' RACE reads with MiXCR, one entry per CDR3 protein. Among under 750,000 distinct CDR3 sequences listed, roughly 43% were seen once. The sequenced sample was blood. The receptors come from an older man in good health.

In its sample, this clonotype was seen a few times. The chain combines TRBV6-2 or TRBV6-3 with TRBJ2-1; no definite D call. The CDR3 runs to 12 residues. Trimming shortened V by 2 bases and J by 8 bases, and 7 bases separated the two germline ends. Germline CDR1 and CDR2: MNHEY and SVGEGT. As DNA, the CDR3 is TGTGCCAGCAGTTACCGGTTCGATGAGCAGTTCTTC. It is translated as CASSYRFDEQFF.

Remarks on this clonotype: Just one base apart from a much larger clone, this may be a read error. The chain employs TRBV7-2 and TRBJ2-4; 8 nucleotides align to TRBD1. With V trimmed by 5 bases and J by 8 bases, 8 bases remained unmatched. Per the germline V gene, CDR1 is SGHTA and CDR2 is FQGNSA. The CDR3 is 14 residues long. CDR3 sequence (DNA): TGTGCCAGCAGCCGACAGGGGCGAAGAGACATTCAGTACTTC. Its protein product is CASSRQGRRDIQYF.

Only a few counts were recorded for this clonotype. The rearrangement uses TRBV9 and TRBJ2-3; 11 bases align to TRBD2. With V trimmed by 2 bases and J by 2 bases, 16 bases remained unmatched. The germline gives CDR1 SGDLS, CDR2 YYNGEE. The CDR3 extends over 20 amino acids. The CDR3 DNA reads TGTGCCAGCAGCGTCCCCCTGGGAACGACTAGCGGGGCTTCCACAGATACGCAGTATTTT. Translating gives CASSVPLGTTSGASTDTQYF.

A single count supports this clonotype. This rearrangement joins TRBV29-1 to TRBJ2-3; D perhaps matches TRBD1 (6 bases). This CDR3 region has 13 residues. CDR1 and CDR2 (germline): SQVTM, ANQGSEA. V lost 5 bases and J 0 bases, leaving 9 bases between the germline ends. The CDR3 sequence is CSVQDSSTDTQYF. As DNA, the CDR3 is TGCAGCGTTCAGGACAGTAGCACAGATACGCAGTATTTT.

This chain connects TRBV11-2 to TRBJ2-7, with D maybe TRBD1 (5 bases). V dropped 5 bases and J dropped 3 bases, with 17 bases sitting between them. CDR1 SGHAT and CDR2 FQNNGV come from the germline V gene. The CDR3 loop spans 15 amino acids. Here the CDR3 reads CASSPPRGQLYEQYF. CDR3 DNA sequence: TGTGCCAGCAGCCCACCCCGAGGACAACTCTACGAGCAGTACTTC.

The chain uses TRBV5-1 and TRBJ2-1, with 7 bases aligning to TRBD2. The length of the CDR3 is 15 residues. Germline V gives CDR1 SGHRS, CDR2 YFSETQ. V trimming: 4 bases; J trimming: 4 bases; junction bases outside the gene matches: 8. In DNA, the CDR3 is TGCGCCAGCAGCCCGGGACTACAGTTTTACAATGAGCAGTTCTTC. Translated, it gives CASSPGLQFYNEQFF.

This chain connects TRBV28 to TRBJ2-7, with a weak D call TRBD2 (5 bases). The CDR3 loop spans 15 amino acids. The germline V and J ends were trimmed by 3 bases and 2 bases, with 14 bases remaining between them. CDR1 and CDR2 from the germline V gene are MDHEN and SYDVKM. CDR3 amino acids: CASSLGRTPPYEQYF. CDR3 bases: TGTGCCAGCAGTTTGGGGAGAACTCCTCCCTACGAGCAGTACTTC.

This chain uses TRBV20-1 with TRBJ2-3; 8 bases are shared with TRBD2. Unmatched junction bases numbered 7, after V lost 2 bases and J lost 0 bases. This CDR3 is 16 amino acids long. Germline CDR1 DFQATT, CDR2 SNEGSKA (reference sequence). The CDR3: CSARFYSGTSTDTQYF. The CDR3 DNA is TGCAGTGCTAGATTTTATAGCGGGACTAGCACAGATACGCAGTATTTT.

This clonotype has just a few counts. The chain uses TRBV27 and TRBJ1-2, with 7 bases matching TRBD1. V lost 6 bases to trimming and J lost 4 bases; unmatched junction nucleotides: 11. CDR1 and CDR2 (germline): MNHEY, SMNVEV (reference sequence). There are 15 residues in the CDR3. The CDR3 protein is CASRETGLSRYGYTF. CDR3 DNA sequence: TGTGCCAGCAGGGAGACAGGGTTAAGTCGCTATGGCTACACCTTC.

This clonotype was observed a few times. This chain joins TRBV7-2 and TRBJ2-1; perhaps TRBD1 as D (5 bases). CDR3 size: 19 residues. Germline V gene sequence: CDR1 SGHTA, CDR2 FQGNSA. Trimming took 5 bases from V and 0 from J, leaving 23 bases between them. The CDR3 DNA reads TGTGCCAGCAGCCGACGGGCGACAGCCGCGAACCCCTCCTACAATGAGCAGTTCTTC. It yields the protein CASSRRATAANPSYNEQFF.